The 14 T cell receptor beta chains in this list originate from one sample, sequenced in a study of vaccination and CD4 T cells after COVID-19. What these receptors recognize is not known. Treatment described: approximately 9-day PBMC culture with coronavirus spike peptide pools or control peptides (ViraFEST assay). Sequencing of DNA taken from cultured CD4+ T cells relied on the Oncomine TCR Beta short-read assay. TCRdb independently ran MiXCR on the PCR reads; one entry per CDR3 protein. This sample carries 9,500 to 14,000 distinct CDR3 sequences, about three fifths of them seen once, and the ten largest clones take 21%. Sequencing was carried out using CD4+ T cells from blood, cultured in vitro. The receptors here all came from a human donor who had recovered from COVID-19.

The V call is TRBV7-3, the J call TRBJ2-1; 15 bases agree with TRBD2. The germline CDR1 and CDR2 sequences are SGHTA and FQGTGA. The CDR3 totals 16 residues. Trimming at V came to 5 bases and at J to 9 bases, leaving 8 bases not matched to a gene. Here the CDR3 reads CASSGLAGGPEAEQFF. CDR3 DNA: TGTGCCAGCAGCGGACTAGCGGGGGGGCCCGAGGCTGAGCAGTTCTTC.

This clonotype was found once. The V call is TRBV29-1, the J call TRBJ2-2; D not certain. Trimming removed 1 base from V and 9 bases from J, with 9 bases in between. In germline, CDR1 is SQVTM, CDR2 ANQGSEA. CDR3 length: 12 amino acids. CDR3 DNA: TGCAGCGTTGAAGCCGAGGACCGGGAGCTGTTTTTT. It translates to CSVEAEDRELFF.

The V gene is TRBV15, the J gene TRBJ2-5, with 10 nucleotides matching TRBD1. CDR3 size: 16 residues. V lost 5 bases to trimming and J lost 2 bases; unmatched junction nucleotides: 8. Germline V CDR1 and CDR2: LNHNV, YYDKDF (reference sequence). In DNA form, the CDR3 reads TGTGCCACCAGCTTGGGACAGGGGATAAAACAAGAGACCCAGTACTTC. It translates to CATSLGQGIKQETQYF.

The chain carries TRBV18 and TRBJ1-6, with 11 bases matching TRBD1. The CDR3 runs 15 residues. Germline lookup yields CDR1 KGHSH and CDR2 LQKENI. After removal of 0 bases from V and 9 bases from J, the junction contained 1 base not matched to a gene. The CDR3 protein is CASSPPGQGVSPLHF. CDR3 nucleotide sequence: TGTGCCAGCTCACCACCGGGACAGGGGGTTTCACCCCTCCACTTT. The whole variable domain, filled in from reference TRBV18 and TRBJ1-6, reads NAGVMQNPRHLVRRRGQEARLRCSPMKGHSHVYWYRQLPEEGLKFMVYLQKENIIDESGMPKERFSAEFPKEGPSILRIQQVVRGDSAAYFCASSPPGQGVSPLHFGNGTRLTVT.

This clonotype was observed a few times. The J gene is TRBJ1-6, the V gene TRBV25-1; D gene unclear. In germline, CDR1 is MGHDK, CDR2 SYGVNS. V was pared by 0 bases and J by 5 bases, with 8 bases between. This CDR3 is 15 amino acids long. The chain's CDR3 is CASSEYSQNNSPLHF. The CDR3 region has the DNA TGTGCCAGCAGTGAATATAGCCAGAATAATTCACCCCTCCACTTT.

The rearrangement uses TRBV7-9 and TRBJ1-1; the match to TRBD1 covers 8 bases. J lost 0 bases, V lost 5 bases, and 5 bases had no gene match. CDR1 and CDR2 from the germline V gene are SEHNR and FQNEAQ (reference sequence). The CDR3 consists of 15 residues. The DNA for the CDR3 is TGTGCCAGCAGCCTGCGACAGGGGATGAACACTGAAGCTTTCTTT. This encodes CASSLRQGMNTEAFF. Complete variable domain (other parts from reference TRBV7-9 and TRBJ1-1): DTGVSQNPRHKITKRGQNVTFRCDPISEHNRLYWYRQTLGQGPEFLTYFQNEAQLEKSRLLSDRFSAERPKGSFSTLEIQRTEQGDSAMYLCASSLRQGMNTEAFFGQGTRLTVV.

In this sample, this clonotype turned up a few times. The chain couples TRBV2 to TRBJ2-5, with D uncertain. The CDR3 is 13 residues long. Trimming removed 3 bases at V and 1 base at J, with 6 bases between. Per the germline V gene, CDR1 is SNHLY and CDR2 is FYNNEI. The CDR3 loop is CASSDNFQETQYF. The DNA of the CDR3 is TGTGCCAGCAGTGATAACTTCCAAGAGACCCAGTACTTC. Based on the CDR3 plus reference TRBV2 and TRBJ2-5, the full variable domain is EPEVTQTPSHQVTQMGQEVILRCVPISNHLYFYWYRQILGQKVEFLVSFYNNEISEKSEIFDDQFSVERPDGSNFTLKIRSTKLEDSAMYFCASSDNFQETQYFGPGTRLLVL.

The chain couples TRBV2 to TRBJ2-3; D possibly uses TRBD1 or TRBD2 (6 bases each). The CDR3 contains 16 residues. Trimming took off 4 bases at V and 4 bases at J, with 18 bases between the two ends. From germline, CDR1 is SNHLY and CDR2 FYNNEI. The CDR3 sequence: CASSGRLGGGPDTQYF. The CDR3 DNA sequence: TGTGCCAGCAGTGGTCGACTAGGGGGTGGCCCAGATACGCAGTATTTT. The full variable domain, with the rest looked up from reference TRBV2 and TRBJ2-3, is EPEVTQTPSHQVTQMGQEVILRCVPISNHLYFYWYRQILGQKVEFLVSFYNNEISEKSEIFDDQFSVERPDGSNFTLKIRSTKLEDSAMYFCASSGRLGGGPDTQYFGPGTRLTVL.

This clonotype was counted between two and nine times. V gene TRBV20-1 combines with J gene TRBJ1-2; D gene uncertain. This CDR3 spans 12 amino acids. Per germline, CDR1 DFQATT and CDR2 SNEGSKA (reference sequence). V was trimmed by 3 bases and J by 4 bases, leaving 9 bases between them. CDR3 in amino acids: CSARGNFYGYTF. CDR3 in DNA: TGCAGTGCTAGGGGCAACTTCTATGGCTACACCTTC.

CDR3: CASSPGQGRRETQYF. The CDR3 DNA sequence: TGTGCCAGCAGCCCCGGACAGGGGAGGAGGGAGACCCAGTACTTC. The gene calls are TRBV7-8 and TRBJ2-5, with 9 bases that match TRBD1. The CDR3 length is 15 residues. V gave up 5 bases and J gave up 5 bases; unmatched junction bases: 9. Germline CDR1 is SGHVS and CDR2 is FQNEAQ.

This clonotype occurred a few times. The rearrangement joins TRBV7-3 to TRBJ2-3; D possibly corresponds to TRBD2 (7 bases). V was clipped by 2 bases and J by 0 bases, with 15 bases between them. The CDR3 is 17 amino acids. Germline V gene data show CDR1 as SGHTA and CDR2 as FQGTGA. CDR3 amino acids: CASSLRVGGPSTDTQYF. In nucleotides, the CDR3 is TGTGCCAGCAGCTTACGGGTCGGGGGGCCTAGCACAGATACGCAGTATTTT.

This clonotype occurred a few times. The V gene is TRBV6-1, the J gene TRBJ1-2; no clear D gene. The CDR3 extends over 12 amino acids. V was pared by 6 bases and J by 6 bases, with 11 bases between. Germline V gene data show CDR1 as MNHNS and CDR2 as SASEGT. In DNA, the CDR3 is TGTGCCAGCAGAGATCGAAGCCATGGCTACACCTTC. It is translated as CASRDRSHGYTF.

J is TRBJ2-3 and V is TRBV7-2, with D maybe TRBD2 (6 bases). Germline CDR1 reads SGHTA; CDR2 reads FQGNSA. V lost 6 bases and J lost 5, with 18 bases in between. The CDR3 totals 15 residues. The CDR3 DNA follows: TGTGCCAGCAGGGTGGGGCTAGCGTTTTTAGATACGCAGTATTTT. This sequence encodes CASRVGLAFLDTQYF.

This clonotype came up a few times. The chain joins TRBV6-2 or TRBV6-3 to TRBJ2-3; D may match TRBD1 or TRBD2 (5 bases each). Trimming removed 5 bases at V and 6 bases at J, with 21 bases between. Per germline, CDR1 MNHEY and CDR2 SVGEGT. The CDR3 extends over 16 amino acids. CDR3 protein: CASSTRRGLTGDTQYF. In DNA form, the CDR3 reads TGTGCCAGCAGTACACGTCGGGGCCTAACGGGGGATACGCAGTATTTT.